The 19 T cell receptor beta chains presented below share a single source sample, sequenced in a study of CD4+ T cells in melanoma. TCRdb's copy holds only in-frame clones and misses some; the assay was immunoSEQ multiplex PCR. The repertoire consists of 9,500 to 12,000 clones, with around 71% occurring once and the leading ten covering around an eighth. The material sequenced was cells from a culture (not recorded whether cultured in vitro). These receptors originate from a human donor with melanoma.

A few counts support this clone. The chain joins TRBV11-3 to TRBJ2-3; D gene uncertain. This CDR3 comprises 13 residues. Looked up from germline, CDR1 is SGHNT and CDR2 is YENEEA. Trimming removed 5 bases from V and 8 bases from J, with 14 bases in between. As DNA, the CDR3 is TGTGCCAGCAGCGCGCGTCCCCGGGCTACGCAGTATTTT. As protein: CASSARPRATQYF. Filled out from reference TRBV11-3 and TRBJ2-3, the complete variable domain reads EAGVVQSPRYKIIEKKQPVAFWCNPISGHNTLYWYLQNLGQGPELLIRYENEEAVDDSQLPKDRFSAERLKGVDSTLKIQPAELGDSAVYLCASSARPRATQYFGPGTRLTVL.

This clone was found a few times. The chain links TRBV7-3 to TRBJ2-7; D is ambiguous. Looked up from germline, CDR1 is SGHTA and CDR2 is FQGTGA. The germline V and J ends were trimmed by 2 bases and 5 bases, with 13 bases remaining between them. The CDR3 is 14 residues long. In nucleotides, the CDR3 is TGTGCCAGCAGCTTATATACCCGTCCCCACGAGCAGTACTTC. Amino acid sequence: CASSLYTRPHEQYF. Full variable domain (rest looked up from reference TRBV7-3 and TRBJ2-7): GAGVSQTPSNKVTEKGKYVELRCDPISGHTALYWYRQSLGQGPEFLIYFQGTGAADDSGLPNDRFFAVRPEGSVSTLKIQRTERGDSAVYLCASSLYTRPHEQYFGPGTRLTVT.

The J gene is TRBJ2-7, the V gene TRBV18, with a tentative D call TRBD1 (6 bases). V was pared by 3 bases and J by 3 bases, with 9 bases between. The CDR3 extends over 13 amino acids. Germline V CDR1 and CDR2: KGHSH, LQKENI. The CDR3 sequence is CASSPGQFYEQYF. CDR3 bases: TGTGCCAGCTCACCCGGACAGTTCTACGAGCAGTACTTC. The entire variable domain, with the rest obtained from reference TRBV18 and TRBJ2-7, is as follows: NAGVMQNPRHLVRRRGQEARLRCSPMKGHSHVYWYRQLPEEGLKFMVYLQKENIIDESGMPKERFSAEFPKEGPSILRIQQVVRGDSAAYFCASSPGQFYEQYFGPGTRLTVT.

This chain links TRBV18 with TRBJ2-3; D is unclear. Trimming cost V 0 bases and J 6 bases, with 10 bases left between them. The CDR3 has 14 amino acids. In germline, CDR1 is KGHSH, CDR2 LQKENI. In DNA, the CDR3 is TGTGCCAGCTCACCACCGTCGGCAGCGGATACGCAGTATTTT. Translating gives CASSPPSAADTQYF.

The CDR3 here is CASSFSYGPAADTQYF. In nucleotides, the CDR3 is TGTGCCAGCAGCTTTTCATACGGACCGGCAGCGGATACGCAGTATTTT. The chain uses TRBV11-3 and TRBJ2-3; unclear D gene. V lost 3 bases and J lost 6, with 19 bases in between. The CDR3 is 16 amino acids. Per the germline V gene, CDR1 is SGHNT and CDR2 is YENEEA.

V is TRBV9 and J is TRBJ1-2, with D possibly TRBD1 on 5 matching bases. V shed 5 bases and J shed 8 bases, with 19 bases lying between them. From germline, CDR1 is SGDLS and CDR2 YYNGEE. CDR3 length: 14 amino acids. The CDR3 sequence: CASSGRASRRGYTF. DNA for the CDR3: TGTGCCAGCAGTGGCAGGGCGTCGCGGAGAGGCTACACCTTC.

V and J are TRBV6-5 and TRBJ2-1; 9 positions agree with TRBD2. Trimming cost V 5 bases and J 11 bases; bases outside gene matches: 13. The CDR3 consists of 15 residues. The germline gives CDR1 MNHEY, CDR2 SVGAGI. The CDR3 DNA reads TGTGCCAGCAGTGGCCCTGGCGGGGGGGCTCGGAAGCAGTTCTTC. Translation: CASSGPGGGARKQFF.

This chain's CDR3 is CASSFLAGSGNEQFF. In DNA form, the CDR3 reads TGCGCCAGCAGCTTTCTAGCGGGGTCTGGCAATGAGCAGTTCTTC. The chain has TRBV5-1 and TRBJ2-1, with 9 bases matching TRBD2. The V and J ends lost 2 bases and 6 bases, in that order; junction bases with no gene match: 6. From germline, CDR1 is SGHRS and CDR2 YFSETQ. This CDR3 region has 15 residues.

This chain uses TRBV5-6 with TRBJ1-3, with D tentatively TRBD1 (6 bases). V lost 5 bases to trimming and J lost 4 bases, with 16 bases between them. Germline V lookup: CDR1 SGHDT, CDR2 YYEEEE. The CDR3 has 15 amino acids. The CDR3 loop is CASRETGSPGNTIYF. DNA for the CDR3: TGTGCCAGCAGGGAGACAGGCTCTCCCGGAAACACCATATATTTT.

The chain combines TRBV5-6 with TRBJ2-6; D is possibly TRBD1 (6 bases). CDR3 length: 15 amino acids. V lost 1 base to trimming and J lost 2 bases, with 7 bases between them. The germline V gene has CDR1 SGHDT and CDR2 YYEEEE. CDR3 in amino acids: CASSLWGPGANVLTF. In DNA form, the CDR3 reads TGTGCCAGCAGCTTGTGGGGGCCTGGGGCCAACGTCCTGACTTTC.

The V gene is TRBV29-1, the J gene TRBJ1-1; D uncertain. The CDR3 extends over 13 amino acids. V lost 4 bases, J lost 2 bases, and 11 bases lay in between. The germline V gene encodes CDR1 SQVTM and CDR2 ANQGSEA. DNA of the CDR3: TGCAGCGTTGGATCCGGGATTAACACTGAAGCTTTCTTT. As protein: CSVGSGINTEAFF. Using reference TRBV29-1 and TRBJ1-1 for the parts outside the CDR3, the full variable domain is SAVISQKPSRDICQRGTSLTIQCQVDSQVTMMFWYRQQPGQSLTLIATANQGSEATYESGFVIDKFPISRPNLTFSTLTVSNMSPEDSSIYLCSVGSGINTEAFFGQGTRLTVV.

The CDR3: CASSLEGNSGNTIYF. The CDR3 DNA reads TGCGCCAGCAGCTTGGAAGGGAATTCTGGAAACACCATATATTTT. J is TRBJ1-3 and V is TRBV5-1; D remains ambiguous. The CDR3 sequence is 15 residues long. CDR1 and CDR2 (germline): SGHRS, YFSETQ. The ends were cut back, 0 bases at V and 1 base at J, with 8 bases in the middle.

This clone was found a few times. V and J are TRBV18 and TRBJ1-4; the match to TRBD1 covers 10 bases. V shed 3 bases, J shed 8 bases, and the junction held 9 bases outside the gene matches. The CDR3 contains 16 residues. Germline-derived CDR1 and CDR2 are KGHSH and LQKENI. CDR3 protein: CASSPQRDRGNEKLFF. The CDR3 DNA reads as TGTGCCAGCTCACCCCAACGGGACAGGGGAAACGAAAAACTGTTTTTT.

This chain connects TRBV2 to TRBJ1-4; 9 bases are shared with TRBD1. From germline, CDR1 is SNHLY and CDR2 FYNNEI. The CDR3 length is 16 residues. J gave up 8 bases and V 5 bases, and 12 bases lay outside the gene matches. The CDR3 DNA follows: TGTGCCAGCAGTCCCTTGCTGGGACAGGGAAGAGAAAAACTGTTTTTT. Protein sequence: CASSPLLGQGREKLFF.

The rearrangement joins TRBV7-8 to TRBJ1-5, with D unclear. Germline lookup yields CDR1 SGHVS and CDR2 FQNEAQ. The CDR3 has 15 residues. Trimming shortened V by 0 bases and J by 3 bases, and 9 bases separated the two germline ends. CDR3 DNA sequence: TGTGCCAGCAGCTTAGCGAGTACAAACAATCAGCCCCAGCATTTT. It codes for CASSLASTNNQPQHF.

The chain joins TRBV6-6 to TRBJ2-1; D call uncertain. V shed 2 bases and J shed 1 base, with 6 bases lying between them. This CDR3 has 14 amino acids. CDR1 and CDR2 from the germline V gene are MNHNY and SVGAGI (reference sequence). CDR3 residues: CASSYDGSYNEQFF. In DNA, the CDR3 is TGTGCCAGCAGTTACGACGGATCCTACAATGAGCAGTTCTTC.

This clone showed up just a few times. This chain joins TRBV6-5 and TRBJ1-1; D remains unclear. This CDR3 is 14 amino acids long. V lost 1 base and J lost 1, with 7 bases in between. Germline assignment: CDR1 MNHEY and CDR2 SVGAGI. The CDR3 region has the DNA TGTGCCAGCAGTTACTGGGGAGCGAACACTGAAGCTTTCTTT. Protein product: CASSYWGANTEAFF.

V usage is TRBV30 and J usage is TRBJ2-2; D is unresolved. This CDR3 region has 11 residues. V was pared by 5 bases and J by 6 bases, with 7 bases between. Per germline, CDR1 GTSNPN and CDR2 SVGIG (reference sequence). The DNA of the CDR3 is TGTGCCTGGGCCGACCCCGGGGAGCTGTTTTTT. It encodes CAWADPGELFF.

The CDR3 DNA sequence: TGTGCCAGCAGCTGGGGGAGGGGACGCCTCCCACAAGAGACCCAGTACTTC. Protein: CASSWGRGRLPQETQYF. This chain uses TRBV11-2 with TRBJ2-5; the match to TRBD2 covers 7 bases. This CDR3 comprises 17 residues. V dropped 4 bases and J dropped 2; count of bases not matched to a gene: 13. Germline V gives CDR1 SGHAT, CDR2 FQNNGV.